This T cell receptor beta chain was observed in a study of blood T cell repertoires in COVID-19. The CDR3 covers 16 residues. The J segment lost 3 bases and the V segment lost 3 bases, leaving 7 bases of the junction unmatched. The germline V gene encodes CDR1 SGHRS and CDR2 YFSETQ. TCRdb's copy holds only in-frame clones and misses some; the assay was immunoSEQ multiplex PCR. The data contain approximately 200,000 clones, 75% to 85% of them singletons. This clonotype was sampled from a man aged 40-49 years who had recovered from COVID-19. Input material: PBMCs or T cells enriched from blood (not recorded which). The chain has TRBV5-1 and TRBJ2-2, with 8 nucleotides matching TRBD2. The CDR3 bases are TGCGCCAGCAGCTCAGTACCGGGAGGGGACACCGGGGAGCTGTTTTTT. The encoded protein is CASSSVPGGDTGELFF. Using reference TRBV5-1 and TRBJ2-2 for the parts outside the CDR3, the full variable domain is KAGVTQTPRYLIKTRGQQVTLSCSPISGHRSVSWYQQTPGQGLQFLFEYFSETQRNKGNFPGRFSGRQFSNSRSEMNVSTLELGDSALYLCASSSVPGGDTGELFFGEGSRLTVL.